This is a list of T cell receptor beta chains from one sample in a study of T cells in Graves' hyperthyroidism and ophthalmopathy. One entry per CDR3 protein, called by TCRdb with MiXCR from the multiplex PCR reads. The sample holds about 420,000 distinct CDR3 sequences, roughly an eighth seen once. Sequenced input: blood. These receptors came from a woman under 30 with Graves' hyperthyroidism. Both conserved end residues are part of each CDR3. D genes are given only for firm matches. Some rows mark clone size as missing; the rest say once, few, many or name a class of expanded clone.

16,TRBD2,TRBV2,TRBJ2-5,many,TGTGCCAGCGGGGGGACTAGCGGGCTGAGGGGAGAGACCCAGTACTTC,CASGGTSGLRGETQYF
13,NA,TRBV5-8,TRBJ1-6,NA,TGTGCCAGCAGCTTAAGAGGCAGTCTTGTCCTCCACTTT,CASSLRGSLVLHF
16,NA,TRBV15,TRBJ2-3,many,TGTGCCACCAGCAGAGATCGGAGGACAGACACAGATACGCAGTATTTT,CATSRDRRTDTDTQYF
16,TRBD2,TRBV5-1,TRBJ2-1,many,TGCGCCAGCAGCAAGCCCCAAGCGGGAGTTGACAATGAGCAGTTCTTC,CASSKPQAGVDNEQFF
16,TRBD2,TRBV27,TRBJ2-1,many,TGTGCCAGCAGTTTATCCGGCGGGGGCTCCTACAATGAGCAGTTCTTC,CASSLSGGGSYNEQFF
15,NA,TRBV6-2/TRBV6-3,TRBJ2-7,many,TGTGCCAGCAGTTACGACCAGCGGAACTCCTACGAGCAGTACTTC,CASSYDQRNSYEQYF
14,NA,TRBV28,TRBJ1-2,many,TGTGCCAGCAGTCTAGAGCGGACAGATTCTGGCTACACCTTC,CASSLERTDSGYTF
17,TRBD2,TRBV7-3,TRBJ2-3,NA,TGTGCCAGCAGCTTACCGGGCCTAGCGGGAGGCTCAGATACGCAGTATTTT,CASSLPGLAGGSDTQYF
11,NA,TRBV3-1,TRBJ1-6,few,TGTGCCAGCAGCGGGAATTCACCCCCCCACTTT,CASSGNSPPHF
17,TRBD2,TRBV9,TRBJ2-3,few,TGTGCCAGCAGCGTAGGTCTGGGAACTAGCGGGAGGGATACGCAGTATTTT,CASSVGLGTSGRDTQYF
14,TRBD1,TRBV6-2/TRBV6-3,TRBJ1-2,NA,TGTGCCAGCAGACGCCGGGACAGGGATAGTGGCTACACCTTC,CASRRRDRDSGYTF
15,NA,TRBV19,TRBJ2-7,many,TGTGCCAGTAGTCCCTCCGGGGCCTTCCTTGGCGAGCAGTACTTC,CASSPSGAFLGEQYF
12,NA,TRBV27,TRBJ1-2,many,TGTGCCAGCAGTCCCCGGGGCTCTGGCTACACCTTC,CASSPRGSGYTF
16,NA,TRBV6-2/TRBV6-3,TRBJ1-4,few,TGTGCCAGCAGTTACAGCCCCGGGACCGAGGGTGAAAAACTGTTTTTT,CASSYSPGTEGEKLFF
15,TRBD1,TRBV3-1,TRBJ1-2,NA,TGTGCCAGCAGCCGCGGGACAGGGGTGTTGAATGGCTACACCTTC,CASSRGTGVLNGYTF
12,NA,TRBV30,TRBJ2-5,NA,TGTGCCTGCCGACAGTCTCAAGAGACCCAGTACTTC,CACRQSQETQYF
14,NA,TRBV12-3/TRBV12-4,TRBJ1-2,few,TGTGCCAGCAACTCCATGGGGGGGCGCGGAGGCTACACCTTC,CASNSMGGRGGYTF
13,NA,TRBV7-3,TRBJ2-3,few,TGTGCCAGCAGCTCCCTATATGGGGATACGCAGTATTTT,CASSSLYGDTQYF
14,TRBD2,TRBV28,TRBJ2-7,many,TGTGCCAGCACCCCGGGGGGGCTGGTCTACGAGCAGTACTTC,CASTPGGLVYEQYF
14,TRBD1,TRBV24-1,TRBJ1-2,many,TGTGCCACCAGTGATGGGCCAGGGGGCTATGGCTACACCTTC,CATSDGPGGYGYTF
13,NA,TRBV6-1,TRBJ2-1,few,TGTGCCAGCACCCCGGGAACCTACAATGAGCAGTTCTTC,CASTPGTYNEQFF
12,NA,TRBV10-3,TRBJ2-7,many,TGTGCCACCGCAGGAGGGTCCTACGAGCAGTACTTC,CATAGGSYEQYF
16,TRBD2,TRBV6-2/TRBV6-3,TRBJ2-3,many,TGTGCCAGCAGCGGCCGGGGGGGGAGAAGCACAGATACGCAGTATTTT,CASSGRGGRSTDTQYF
17,NA,TRBV6-5,TRBJ2-6,NA,TGTGCCAGCAGTTACTCGATCGGGAACTCTGGGGCCAACGTCCTGACTTTC,CASSYSIGNSGANVLTF
15,TRBD2,TRBV4-1,TRBJ2-7,many,TGCGCCAGCAGCCAAGAACTAGCGGGAGGAAGGGAGCAGTACTTC,CASSQELAGGREQYF
14,NA,TRBV4-3,TRBJ2-5,few,TGCGCCAGCAGCCCGCGACTAACCGGCGAGACCCAGTACTTC,CASSPRLTGETQYF
14,TRBD1,TRBV6-1,TRBJ1-2,few,TGTGCCAGCAGTCCCCAACAGGGGATGGGCGGCTACACCTTC,CASSPQQGMGGYTF
16,TRBD1,TRBV29-1,TRBJ2-3,many,TGCAGCGTTGAAGATTGGGCGGACAGGCCCACAGATACGCAGTATTTT,CSVEDWADRPTDTQYF
16,TRBD2,TRBV12-3/TRBV12-4,TRBJ2-5,many,TGTGCCAGCAGTCTAGGACTAGCGGGCTTCCAAGAGACCCAGTACTTC,CASSLGLAGFQETQYF
16,TRBD2,TRBV12-3/TRBV12-4,TRBJ2-3,many,TGTGCCAGCAGTTTAGATAGCGGGACCGTCACAGATACGCAGTATTTT,CASSLDSGTVTDTQYF
13,NA,TRBV10-3,TRBJ1-5,many,TGTGCCATCAGTACGGACAGCAATCAGCCCCAGCATTTT,CAISTDSNQPQHF
16,NA,TRBV27,TRBJ2-5,many,TGTGCCAGCAGTCCCCTCCGAGGGGGGGGCCAAGAGACCCAGTACTTC,CASSPLRGGGQETQYF
15,NA,TRBV13,TRBJ2-5,many,TGTGCCAGCAGGGGGGCAGGTTCGGGGGCAGAGACCCAGTACTTC,CASRGAGSGAETQYF
13,NA,TRBV30,TRBJ2-3,many,TGTGCCTGGTCTAAAGGGGGGGCAGATACGCAGTATTTT,CAWSKGGADTQYF
19,NA,TRBV12-3/TRBV12-4,TRBJ2-2,many,TGTGCCAGCAGTTTCGGAAGGTGGATGAACTCCGACTACACCGGGGAGCTGTTTTTT,CASSFGRWMNSDYTGELFF
15,NA,TRBV28,TRBJ1-4,few,TGTGCCAGCAGTTTACAGGGTCTCGGGGATGAAAAACTGTTTTTT,CASSLQGLGDEKLFF
16,NA,TRBV29-1,TRBJ2-7,many,TGCAGCGTTGACGGCCTCCCAGGCAGGAATGTCGACGAGCAGTACTTC,CSVDGLPGRNVDEQYF
15,TRBD1,TRBV19,TRBJ1-1,NA,TGTGCCAGTAGTAGAAGTTCCGGGACAGGGTCTGAAGCTTTCTTT,CASSRSSGTGSEAFF